These T cell receptor beta chains were read from a single sample in a study of Graves' ophthalmopathy and Graves' hyperthyroidism. Using its own MiXCR run on the multiplex PCR reads, TCRdb lists one record per CDR3 protein. The sample includes nearly 400,000 distinct CDR3 sequences, around 19% seen only once; the top ten take 1.5% to 2%. Sequencing used peripheral blood. All receptors come from a woman aged 18 to 35 with Graves' ophthalmopathy. CDR3s leave out the opening cysteine and the closing phenylalanine or tryptophan. A D gene is named only where the DNA matches it firmly.

d_call	v_call	j_call	cdr3_aa
TRBD1	TRBV19	TRBJ1-1	ASNGQGSIAEAF
-	TRBV7-9	TRBJ1-6	ASSLQNSPLH
-	TRBV7-2	TRBJ1-2	ASTPGGLLYGYT
TRBD1	TRBV29-1	TRBJ2-2	STRDRGIGELF
-	TRBV11-2	TRBJ1-2	ASSLGSSGALGGYT
-	TRBV7-2	TRBJ2-4	ASSSPTTIAKNIQY
-	TRBV18	TRBJ2-7	ASSPQRSSYEQY
TRBD2	TRBV11-2	TRBJ2-5	ASSFPGLAGARETQY
-	TRBV6-5	TRBJ2-5	ASSLTTLETQY
-	TRBV6-5	TRBJ1-6	ASSYSIYSPLH
-	TRBV12-3/TRBV12-4	TRBJ2-5	ASTQPGAPSGAQY
-	TRBV5-8	TRBJ1-2	ASSRRNRAGVYGYT
-	TRBV29-1	TRBJ1-2	SFQRGIYGYT
-	TRBV11-1	TRBJ2-2	ASSTSGGVAGELF
TRBD1	TRBV30	TRBJ1-1	ASQGAGEAF
-	TRBV19	TRBJ2-7	ASGQQVNYEQY
-	TRBV5-1	TRBJ1-1	ASSSRTRNTEAF
-	TRBV30	TRBJ1-5	AWSPGGSNQPQH
TRBD2	TRBV19	TRBJ2-7	ASSIPGLAGENEQY
-	TRBV28	TRBJ1-2	ASSLWKGSTYGYT
-	TRBV11-2	TRBJ1-1	ASSLGPPPVSLFGTSEAF